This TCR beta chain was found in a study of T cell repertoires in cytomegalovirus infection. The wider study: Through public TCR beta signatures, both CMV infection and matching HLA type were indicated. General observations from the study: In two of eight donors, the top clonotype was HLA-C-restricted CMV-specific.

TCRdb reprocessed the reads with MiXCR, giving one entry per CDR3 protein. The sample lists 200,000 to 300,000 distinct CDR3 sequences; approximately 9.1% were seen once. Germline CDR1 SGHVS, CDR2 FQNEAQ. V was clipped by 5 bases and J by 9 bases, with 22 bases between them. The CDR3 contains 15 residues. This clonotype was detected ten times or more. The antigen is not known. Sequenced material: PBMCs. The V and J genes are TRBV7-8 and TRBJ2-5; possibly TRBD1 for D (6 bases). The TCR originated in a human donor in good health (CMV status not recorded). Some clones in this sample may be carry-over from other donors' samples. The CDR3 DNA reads TGTGCCAGCAGCAAGTCCCGGGACATCCTTGCGGCCCAGTACTTC. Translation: CASSKSRDILAAQYF.